The source of this TCR beta chain is a study of T cell repertoires in urothelial bladder cancer. Whole-study context: Resected lesion stages: three cT0, three cTa, three cT1, three cT2+. Study-wide results and caveats: Median T cells were about 6,000 in carcinoma and over 20,000 in benign specimens. Median infiltrating lymphocyte percentage was around 2% in carcinoma specimens. In carcinoma specimens, a single clone made up to roughly 15% of infiltrating lymphocytes.

A remark on this clone: The antigen remains undetermined.

Germline-derived CDR1 and CDR2 are MNHNS and SASEGT. Trimming left V 4 bases short and J 1 base short, with 10 bases between. CDR3 length: 15 amino acids. The method was immunoSEQ multiplex PCR; TCRdb's version includes in-frame clones alone and lacks a portion of them. The data hold 10,000 or so clones, with around 65% observed a single time. Sequenced material: tumor-infiltrating cells from bladder cancer. V and J are TRBV6-1 and TRBJ2-2; D remains unclear. The TCR sequence derives from a human donor with a benign inflammatory bladder lesion. As DNA, the CDR3 is TGTGCCAGCAGTGTTGGAAGGTGGAACACCGGGGAGCTGTTTTTT. Its protein product is CASSVGRWNTGELFF.